The T cell receptor beta chain described here comes from a study of T cell responses to AZD1222 COVID-19 vaccine (dated by TCRdb to about 2021). With regard to the full study: TCR sequencing covered 230 to 250 trial participants: some 210 given two doses of AZD1222 and 26 given two doses of MenACWY control vaccine. Trial participants were enrolled by age into subgroups of 18-55, 56-69 and 70-plus years, and roughly 150, 30 and 60 TCR-sequenced participants, respectively, were included in these subgroups.

The sample's time point, from its label and the paper: about 28 days (+/-7) after the second vaccine dose. AZD1222 recipients with second doses at about 4 weeks or about 12 weeks were pooled, because spike-specific TCR depth and breadth did not differ between schedules. Vaccinee samples were obtained from the UK trials COV001 and COV002, which included a single-blind randomized controlled phase 2/3 trial of AZD1222 (ChAdOx1 nCoV-19) in healthy adults. For TCRbeta chain sequencing, PBMC samples from trial participants were taken at day 0 and at day 28 after the second dose. Worth noting for this clone: Its binding antigen is unknown. Qualities for individual bases were not recorded, and no much larger clone is one base off.

On the study overall, not on this receptor specifically: Conclusions about previously exposed vaccinees are limited because only five or six AZD1222 recipients were SARS-CoV-2 seropositive at baseline. CD4 TCRs associated with the vaccine covered the entire spike protein, and the dominant responses were in regions 160-218 and 743-854. In the small 56-69-year group, the increase in depth fell short of significance, most likely because of low power. Because no day 14 peak-response samples were available, repertoires were characterized only after the peak T cell response. Participants were mostly white British and included more females than males, and it was suggested by the authors that clonal diversity may have been underestimated. Epitopes outside the regions mutated in the B.1.351 and B.1.1.7 variants were reportedly recognized by nearly half of the unique spike-specific TCRs. Spike-specific TCR breadth and depth rose significantly after two AZD1222 doses compared with day 0 and with MenACWY recipients.

The CDR3 regions of human TCRbeta chains were analyzed by immunosequencing. In the original analysis: Repertoire TCRs were matched against a reference library of SARS-CoV-2-specific TCRs generated with the MIRA antigen-specificity platform. Breadth was defined as the fraction of unique TCRs that were SARS-CoV-2-associated. Depth was defined as the fraction of total T cells that were SARS-CoV-2-associated. Each spike-specific TCR was assigned to its reactive spike region and to a CD4 or CD8 class using the MIRA data. Log10-transformed breadth and depth values were compared by one-way ANOVA with Sidak's multiple comparisons tests. TCRdb took this table from immuneACCESS and kept in-frame rearrangements with V and J called. Such tables lack part of the clones; where checked against another copy, unresolved V genes explain under half of the gap, and the rest is unexplained. V and J calls and clone size are copied from that table; D and trimming were computed from the DNA. The sample includes about 48,000 clones, with about 88% observed a single time. The ten largest clones represent approximately 5.3% of the sample.

The material sequenced was peripheral blood, taken 28 days after the second AZD1222 dose. This TCR was recovered from an adult who received the AZD1222 COVID-19 vaccine.

CDR3 region: CASSDETGGGTEAFF. In nucleotide form, the sequence is TGTGCCAGCAGTGACGAAACAGGGGGCGGCACTGAAGCTTTCTTT. This chain joins TRBV6-4 to TRBJ1-1; the junction holds 9 bases that match TRBD1. Reading the germline V gene gives CDR1 MRHNA and CDR2 SNTAGT. The CDR3 sequence holds 15 residues, the cysteine and phenylalanine included. This entry keeps only the CDR3 DNA: 45 bases, framed from base 1. At the junction V is shortened by 2 bases and J by 4 bases; bases outside the gene matches: 5.